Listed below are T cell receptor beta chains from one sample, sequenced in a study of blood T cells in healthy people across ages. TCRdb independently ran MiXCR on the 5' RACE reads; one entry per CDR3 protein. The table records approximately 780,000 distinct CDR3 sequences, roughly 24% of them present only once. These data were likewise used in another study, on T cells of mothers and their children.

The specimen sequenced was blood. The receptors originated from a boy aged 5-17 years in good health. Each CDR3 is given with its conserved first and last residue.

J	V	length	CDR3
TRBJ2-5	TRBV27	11	CASRGWETQYF
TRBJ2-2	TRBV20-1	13	CSAREWGSGEPFF
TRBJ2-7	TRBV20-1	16	CSASDPRAGVTYEQYF
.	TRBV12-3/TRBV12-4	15	CASSYWDRAGETQYF
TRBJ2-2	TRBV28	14	CASSFLTYAGELFF
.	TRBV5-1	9	CANGETQYF
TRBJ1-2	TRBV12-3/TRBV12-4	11	CASSPGAGYTF
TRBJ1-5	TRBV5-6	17	CASSFGTGFRSNQPQHF
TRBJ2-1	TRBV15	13	CATSRRQGNEQFF
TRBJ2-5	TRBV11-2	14	CASSTRTGVKTQYF
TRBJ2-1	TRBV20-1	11	CSASYHNEQFF
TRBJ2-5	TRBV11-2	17	CASSSVLLQAAQETQYF